What follows are 26 T cell receptor beta chains derived from one specimen sequenced in a study of blood T cell repertoires in COVID-19. Method: immunoSEQ multiplex PCR; TCRdb's copy keeps in-frame clones and lacks some. The data contain approximately 75,000 clones, 75% to 90% of them singletons. Sequencing was done on a sample of peripheral blood. Every receptor here comes from an elderly man with COVID-19, enrolled during active disease.

This rearrangement joins TRBV20-1 to TRBJ1-5, with TRBD1 matching over 9 bases. Trimming at V came to 3 bases and at J to 6 bases, leaving 9 bases not matched to a gene. This CDR3 has 15 residues. In germline, CDR1 is DFQATT, CDR2 SNEGSKA (reference sequence). CDR3 sequence: CSASFGTGWIQPQHF. CDR3 bases: TGCAGTGCTAGTTTCGGGACAGGGTGGATTCAGCCCCAGCATTTT.

The chain links TRBV12-3 or TRBV12-4 to TRBJ1-1; D not resolved. Trimming cost V 6 bases and J 0 bases, with 8 bases left between them. CDR3 size: 13 residues. The CDR3 nucleotides are TGTGCCAGCAGCCCGACTATGAACACTGAAGCTTTCTTT. Protein sequence: CASSPTMNTEAFF.

The chain couples TRBV2 to TRBJ1-1; a weak D match, TRBD1 (5 bases). Trimming took off 6 bases at V and 2 bases at J, with 10 bases between the two ends. The germline V gene has CDR1 SNHLY and CDR2 FYNNEI. This CDR3 region has 13 residues. CDR3 region: CASSADSNTEAFF. As DNA, the CDR3 is TGTGCCAGCAGCGCCGACAGTAACACTGAAGCTTTCTTT.

This clone showed up many times. J is TRBJ1-5 and V is TRBV5-5, with D uncertain. V lost 3 bases to trimming and J lost 1 base, with 17 bases between them. This CDR3 is built from 17 residues. Germline V gene data show CDR1 as SGHKS and CDR2 as YYEKEE (reference sequence). CDR3 sequence: CASSSRRVTGSNQPQHF. DNA for the CDR3: TGTGCCAGCAGCTCGAGGCGGGTCACGGGGAGCAATCAGCCCCAGCATTTT.

The J gene is TRBJ1-5, the V gene TRBV7-8, with 9 bases that match TRBD1. V shed 5 bases, J shed 6 bases, and the junction held 8 bases outside the gene matches. There are 15 residues in the CDR3. Germline V lookup: CDR1 SGHVS, CDR2 FQNEAQ. The CDR3 DNA is TGTGCCAGCAGCGCTTCGGGACAGGGAGGTCAGCCCCAGCATTTT. Its translation is CASSASGQGGQPQHF.

The gene calls are TRBV5-1 and TRBJ1-1; tentative D call: TRBD1 (5 bases). Trimming took 7 bases from V and 0 from J, leaving 16 bases between them. Germline V gene lookup returns CDR1 SGHRS and CDR2 YFSETQ. The CDR3 loop spans 15 amino acids. This CDR3 reads CASSYLGHMNTEAFF. CDR3 DNA sequence: TGCGCCAGCTCTTACCTTGGACACATGAACACTGAAGCTTTCTTT. Variable domain in full (rest from reference TRBV5-1 and TRBJ1-1): KAGVTQTPRYLIKTRGQQVTLSCSPISGHRSVSWYQQTPGQGLQFLFEYFSETQRNKGNFPGRFSGRQFSNSRSEMNVSTLELGDSALYLCASSYLGHMNTEAFFGQGTRLTVV.

This chain joins TRBV5-1 and TRBJ2-2, with 7 nucleotides matching TRBD1. Trimming took 4 bases from V and 6 from J; bases not matched to a gene: 6. This CDR3 comprises 14 residues. The germline V gene has CDR1 SGHRS and CDR2 YFSETQ. The CDR3, as DNA: TGCGCCAGCAGCCCGAGACAGGGACCCGGGGAGCTGTTTTTT. Amino acids: CASSPRQGPGELFF.

The chain uses TRBV5-1 and TRBJ2-2; D may be TRBD1 (7 bases). The CDR3 sequence is 17 residues long. V dropped 1 base and J dropped 4 bases, with 17 bases sitting between them. CDR1 and CDR2 from the germline V gene are SGHRS and YFSETQ. The CDR3 DNA reads as TGCGCCAGCAGCTTGCGGCCCTACAGGGGAGGCACCGGGGAGCTGTTTTTT. Its protein is CASSLRPYRGGTGELFF.

The chain uses TRBV5-1 and TRBJ2-3, with 9 bases aligning to TRBD1. V gave up 0 bases and J gave up 4 bases; unmatched junction bases: 6. Germline values: CDR1 SGHRS, CDR2 YFSETQ. The CDR3 totals 16 residues. CDR3 DNA sequence: TGCGCCAGCAGCTTGGATCCGGGACAGGGCTCAGATACGCAGTATTTT. Its protein product is CASSLDPGQGSDTQYF.

The chain has TRBV19 and TRBJ1-4; D is perhaps TRBD1 (6 bases). Trimming removed 4 bases at V and 9 bases at J, with 18 bases between. The CDR3 runs 15 residues. The germline V gene has CDR1 LNHDA and CDR2 SQIVND (reference sequence). CDR3 loop: CASSTSGVIGKKLFF. The DNA for the CDR3 is TGTGCCAGTAGTACATCAGGGGTGATTGGAAAAAAACTGTTTTTT.

The chain couples TRBV10-3 to TRBJ2-7, with 11 bases matching TRBD2. V gave up 6 bases and J gave up 5 bases; unmatched junction bases: 3. The length of the CDR3 is 13 residues. The germline gives CDR1 ENHRY, CDR2 SYGVKD. This CDR3 reads CAIRTSGANEQYF. The CDR3 region has the DNA TGTGCCATCAGGACTAGCGGGGCCAACGAGCAGTACTTC.

V is TRBV27 and J is TRBJ2-3, with TRBD1 matching 7 bases. The germline gives CDR1 MNHEY, CDR2 SMNVEV (reference sequence). V lost 0 bases and J lost 8; bases outside the gene matches: 2. The CDR3 is made up of 13 amino acids. The CDR3 here is CASSLSRGSTQYF. CDR3 DNA: TGTGCCAGCAGTTTATCCAGGGGGAGTACGCAGTATTTT.

The chain employs TRBV10-3 and TRBJ1-6, with 7 bases matching TRBD1. The CDR3 totals 14 residues. Trimming at V came to 5 bases and at J to 5 bases, leaving 3 bases not matched to a gene. Germline V gene sequence: CDR1 ENHRY, CDR2 SYGVKD. The CDR3 DNA follows: TGTGCCATCAGTTCCGGGACAGATAATTCACCCCTCCACTTT. Amino acids: CAISSGTDNSPLHF.

The chain combines TRBV5-4 with TRBJ1-4, with D maybe TRBD1 (5 bases). V lost 2 bases, J lost 0 bases, and 11 bases lay in between. Germline V gives CDR1 SGHNT, CDR2 YYREEE (reference sequence). The CDR3 extends over 16 amino acids. The chain's CDR3 is CASSLITGATNEKLFF. The CDR3, as DNA: TGTGCCAGCAGCTTAATAACGGGGGCAACTAATGAAAAACTGTTTTTT.

The rearrangement joins TRBV6-2 or TRBV6-3 to TRBJ1-1; D may be TRBD1 (5 bases). V lost 6 bases, J lost 8 bases, and 13 bases lay in between. Germline CDR1 is MNHEY and CDR2 is SVGEGT. This CDR3 spans 12 amino acids. CDR3 coding DNA: TGTGCCAGCAGCGTAACGGGGGGGGAAGCTTTCTTT. Encoded protein: CASSVTGGEAFF.

The chain couples TRBV3-1 (or the pseudogene TRBV3-2) to TRBJ1-2; unclear D gene. Trimming removed 1 base from V and 11 bases from J, with 8 bases in between. The CDR3 spans 11 residues. Germline CDR1 reads LGHDT; CDR2 reads YNNKEL (reference sequence). In DNA form, the CDR3 reads TGTGCCAGCAGCCAAGGGGGAGCTTACACCTTC. Protein sequence: CASSQGGAYTF.

The V and J genes are TRBV2 and TRBJ2-2; 14 nucleotides match TRBD2. This CDR3 has 20 residues. Germline assignment: CDR1 SNHLY and CDR2 FYNNEI. V gave up 2 bases and J gave up 3 bases; unmatched junction bases: 11. The CDR3 spells CASSETIPGLAGVYTGELFF. CDR3 nucleotides: TGTGCCAGCAGTGAAACAATTCCGGGACTAGCGGGGGTCTACACCGGGGAGCTGTTTTTT.

The chain carries TRBV19 and TRBJ1-3; 7 bases agree with TRBD1. The CDR3 loop spans 15 amino acids. Germline V gene data show CDR1 as LNHDA and CDR2 as SQIVND (reference sequence). J gave up 2 bases and V 4 bases, and 5 bases lay outside the gene matches. The DNA for the CDR3 is TGTGCCAGTAGTAAGGGGGCTTTGACTGGAAACACCATATATTTT. It translates to CASSKGALTGNTIYF.

CDR3 residues: CASSPVAFGGKGQPQHF. In DNA form, the CDR3 reads TGTGCCAGCAGTCCAGTAGCCTTCGGGGGGAAAGGTCAGCCCCAGCATTTT. The chain joins TRBV28 to TRBJ1-5, with D possibly TRBD1 on 5 matching bases. V lost 5 bases, J lost 6 bases, and 23 bases lay in between. The germline gives CDR1 MDHEN, CDR2 SYDVKM. CDR3 length: 17 residues.

The J gene is TRBJ1-3, the V gene TRBV6-2 or TRBV6-3; D gene uncertain. This CDR3 spans 15 amino acids. The germline CDR1 and CDR2 sequences are MNHEY and SVGEGT. V lost 2 bases to trimming and J lost 0 bases, with 8 bases between them. The CDR3 coding sequence is TGTGCCAGCAGTTACGGAGGAGGCTCTGGAAACACCATATATTTT. Amino acids: CASSYGGGSGNTIYF.

The rearrangement links TRBV5-4 to TRBJ1-1; possible D gene TRBD1, 5 bases. The CDR3 sequence is 16 residues long. In germline, CDR1 is SGHNT, CDR2 YYREEE (reference sequence). Trimming removed 2 bases at V and 5 bases at J, with 19 bases between. The CDR3, as DNA: TGTGCCAGCAGCTTAGGGACCCCCTCGAGCGGGACTGAAGCTTTCTTT. It yields the protein CASSLGTPSSGTEAFF.

V is TRBV5-4 and J is TRBJ1-1; D unresolved. V lost 0 bases, J lost 2 bases, and 14 bases lay in between. CDR3 length: 16 amino acids. Germline CDR1 reads SGHNT; CDR2 reads YYREEE (reference sequence). The CDR3 spells CASSLDPGKLNTEAFF. Here the CDR3 DNA reads TGTGCCAGCAGCTTGGACCCCGGGAAATTAAACACTGAAGCTTTCTTT.

For this clone: Other DNA sequences of this sample code for an identical CDR3. The chain combines TRBV18 with TRBJ1-5; D might be TRBD1 (5 bases). This CDR3 is built from 13 residues. The V gene's germline CDR1 is KGHSH and CDR2 LQKENI. Trimming left V 3 bases short and J 5 bases short, with 8 bases between. CDR3 loop: CASSPGGDQPQHF. CDR3 DNA: TGTGCCAGCTCACCCGGGGGAGATCAGCCCCAGCATTTT.

The chain joins TRBV14 to TRBJ1-3; D perhaps matches TRBD1 (5 bases). Trimming left V 3 bases short and J 4 bases short, with 16 bases between. CDR1 and CDR2 (germline): SGHDN, FVKESK. The CDR3 is 16 residues long. CDR3 in amino acids: CASSQRGTPVGNTIYF. In DNA form, the CDR3 reads TGTGCCAGCAGCCAGCGCGGGACCCCGGTAGGAAACACCATATATTTT. Supplemented by reference TRBV14 and TRBJ1-3, the full variable domain reads EAGVTQFPSHSVIEKGQTVTLRCDPISGHDNLYWYRRVMGKEIKFLLHFVKESKQDESGMPNNRFLAERTGGTYSTLKVQPAELEDSGVYFCASSQRGTPVGNTIYFGEGSWLTVV.

V usage is TRBV11-2 and J usage is TRBJ1-1; D unclear. There are 14 residues in the CDR3. Trimming pared 3 bases from V and 5 bases from J, leaving 13 bases between. CDR1 SGHAT and CDR2 FQNNGV come from the germline V gene. CDR3 region: CASSFPGWGTEAFF. The CDR3 DNA follows: TGTGCCAGCAGCTTTCCGGGGTGGGGTACTGAAGCTTTCTTT.

J is TRBJ2-3 and V is TRBV11-3; weak D call: TRBD1 (5 bases). V lost 4 bases, J lost 2 bases, and 13 bases lay in between. The CDR3 consists of 15 residues. Germline lookup yields CDR1 SGHNT and CDR2 YENEEA. CDR3 nucleotide sequence: TGTGCCAGCAGCTCTTCCACAGGAAACACAGATACGCAGTATTTT. Its protein product is CASSSSTGNTDTQYF.